A single sample is the source of the 9 T cell receptor beta chains below, sequenced in a study of blood T cell repertoires in COVID-19. TCRdb's copy holds only in-frame clones and misses some; the assay was immunoSEQ multiplex PCR. Of 100,000 to 150,000 clones listed, roughly three quarters are singletons. Sequenced: peripheral blood. Receptors were obtained from a woman aged 70-85 years with acute or convalescent COVID-19.

The genes are TRBV3-1 (or the pseudogene TRBV3-2) and TRBJ1-1; D uncertain. The V gene lost 6 bases and the J gene lost 4 bases, with 15 bases spanning the gap. This CDR3 contains 14 residues. The germline V gene encodes CDR1 LGHDT and CDR2 YNNKEL (reference sequence). The CDR3 nucleotides read TGTGCCAGCAGACGCCCCAGGCGCCGCACTGAAGCTTTCTTT. Protein: CASRRPRRRTEAFF.

The V gene is TRBV9, the J gene TRBJ1-2; 7 bases line up with TRBD1. This CDR3 is built from 16 residues. Trimming at V came to 3 bases and at J to 4 bases, leaving 12 bases not matched to a gene. Germline V lookup: CDR1 SGDLS, CDR2 YYNGEE. CDR3 DNA sequence: TGTGCCAGCAGCGCGATTTCCGGGACAGCATCCTATGGCTACACCTTC. Protein product: CASSAISGTASYGYTF.

V and J are TRBV12-2 and TRBJ2-7; the table calls TRBD1, which could not be checked here. TRBV12-2 is reported as a pseudogene. CDR3 length equals 13 residues. CDR3 region: CASRSGTVYEQYF. In DNA, the CDR3 is TGTGCAAGTCGCTCCGGGACAGTTTACGAGCAGTACTTC.

V usage is TRBV7-3 and J usage is TRBJ2-7, with D possibly matching TRBD2 (6 bases). With 1 base removed from V and 2 bases from J, the gap between germline ends came to 12 bases. The germline V gene has CDR1 SGHTA and CDR2 FQGTGA. The CDR3 has 15 amino acids. The CDR3: CASSLNGGTAYEQYF. The CDR3 bases are TGTGCCAGCAGCTTAAACGGAGGGACTGCCTACGAGCAGTACTTC. Full variable domain (rest looked up from reference TRBV7-3 and TRBJ2-7): GAGVSQTPSNKVTEKGKYVELRCDPISGHTALYWYRQSLGQGPEFLIYFQGTGAADDSGLPNDRFFAVRPEGSVSTLKIQRTERGDSAVYLCASSLNGGTAYEQYFGPGTRLTVT.

The chain recombines TRBV28 with TRBJ1-2; D may be TRBD1 (5 bases). CDR3 length equals 14 residues. Trimming took 5 bases from V and 5 from J, leaving 15 bases between them. Germline CDR1 reads MDHEN; CDR2 reads SYDVKM. Here the CDR3 reads CASSTPTDYYGYTF. As DNA, the CDR3 is TGTGCCAGCAGTACCCCGACAGATTATTATGGCTACACCTTC.

CDR3 sequence: CASSLPRGRRYGYTF. The DNA of the CDR3 is TGCGCCAGCAGCTTGCCTAGGGGCAGGCGCTATGGCTACACCTTC. The genes are TRBV5-1 and TRBJ1-2, with D possibly being TRBD1 (5 bases). The V gene's germline CDR1 is SGHRS and CDR2 YFSETQ. V was clipped by 1 base and J by 4 bases, with 14 bases between them. This CDR3 is 15 amino acids long.

This clone was found a few times. The V call is TRBV18, the J call TRBJ2-1; 15 nucleotides align to TRBD2. Trimming at V came to 3 bases and at J to 7 bases, leaving 7 bases not matched to a gene. The CDR3 extends over 17 amino acids. From germline, CDR1 is KGHSH and CDR2 LQKENI. CDR3 sequence: CASSPTPGTSGRNEQFF. The DNA of the CDR3 is TGTGCCAGCTCACCTACTCCCGGGACTAGCGGGAGGAATGAGCAGTTCTTC.

This chain connects TRBV16 to TRBJ1-1; 7 bases line up with TRBD1. The CDR3 has 14 residues. The ends lost 3 bases at V and 6 bases at J; junction bases unmatched: 7. Per the germline V gene, CDR1 is KGHSY and CDR2 is FQNENV. As DNA, the CDR3 is TGTGCCAGCAGCCAGAGACAGGGAGTAGCTGAAGCTTTCTTT. This codes for CASSQRQGVAEAFF.

The chain couples TRBV5-1 to TRBJ2-6; 8 positions agree with TRBD1. The CDR3 contains 19 residues. In germline, CDR1 is SGHRS, CDR2 YFSETQ. V lost 0 bases, J lost 0 bases, and 8 bases stayed unmatched. CDR3 sequence: CASSLARGRTLSGANVLTF. Written as DNA, the CDR3 is TGCGCCAGCAGCTTGGCCAGGGGGCGAACACTCTCTGGGGCCAACGTCCTGACTTTC.